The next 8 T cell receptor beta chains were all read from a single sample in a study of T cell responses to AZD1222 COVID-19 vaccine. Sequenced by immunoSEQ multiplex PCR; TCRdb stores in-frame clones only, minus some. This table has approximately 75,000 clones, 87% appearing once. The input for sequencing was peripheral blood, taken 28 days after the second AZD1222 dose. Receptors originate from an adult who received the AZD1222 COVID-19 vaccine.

CDR3: CASSLNLQGTIYF. The CDR3 coding sequence is TGTGCCAGCAGCCTGAATCTACAGGGAACCATATATTTT. This rearrangement joins TRBV28 to TRBJ1-3; a possible D gene is TRBD1 (6 bases). This CDR3 is 13 amino acids long. V was pared by 6 bases and J by 10 bases, with 16 bases between. The germline V gene encodes CDR1 MDHEN and CDR2 SYDVKM. The entire variable domain, with the rest obtained from reference TRBV28 and TRBJ1-3, is as follows: DVKVTQSSRYLVKRTGEKVFLECVQDMDHENMFWYRQDPGLGLRLIYFSYDVKMKEKGDIPEGYSVSREKKERFSLILESASTNQTSMYLCASSLNLQGTIYFGEGSWLTVV.

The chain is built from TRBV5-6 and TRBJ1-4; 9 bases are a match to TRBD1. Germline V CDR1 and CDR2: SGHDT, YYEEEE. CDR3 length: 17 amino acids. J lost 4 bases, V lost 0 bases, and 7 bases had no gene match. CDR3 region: CASSLGDRVLYNEKLFF. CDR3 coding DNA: TGTGCCAGCAGCTTGGGGGACAGGGTCCTCTATAATGAAAAACTGTTTTTT.

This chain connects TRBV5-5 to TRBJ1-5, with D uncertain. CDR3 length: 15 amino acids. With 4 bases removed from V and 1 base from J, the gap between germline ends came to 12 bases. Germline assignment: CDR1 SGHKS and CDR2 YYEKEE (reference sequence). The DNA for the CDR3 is TGTGCCAGCAGCCCTATCGGGGTGAGCAATCAGCCCCAGCATTTT. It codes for CASSPIGVSNQPQHF.

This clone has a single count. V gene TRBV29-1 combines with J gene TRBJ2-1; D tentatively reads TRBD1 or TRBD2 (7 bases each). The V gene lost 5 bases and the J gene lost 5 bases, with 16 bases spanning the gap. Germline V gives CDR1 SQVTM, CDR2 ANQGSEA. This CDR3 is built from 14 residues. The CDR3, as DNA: TGCAGCGTTTACAGGGGCGGGGGCGACAATGAGCAGTTCTTC. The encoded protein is CSVYRGGGDNEQFF.

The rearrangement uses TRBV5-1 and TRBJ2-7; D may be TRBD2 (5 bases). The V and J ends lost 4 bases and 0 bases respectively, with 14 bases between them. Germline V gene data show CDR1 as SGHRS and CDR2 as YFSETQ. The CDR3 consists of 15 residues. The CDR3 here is CASSRSSGSSYEQYF. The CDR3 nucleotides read TGCGCCAGCAGCCGGTCATCGGGGAGCTCCTACGAGCAGTACTTC.

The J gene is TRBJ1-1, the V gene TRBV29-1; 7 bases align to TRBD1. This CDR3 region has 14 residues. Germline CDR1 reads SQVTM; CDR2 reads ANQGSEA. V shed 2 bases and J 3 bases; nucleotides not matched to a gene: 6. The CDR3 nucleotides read TGCAGCGTTGAAAACAGGGGATGGGACACTGAAGCTTTCTTT. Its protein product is CSVENRGWDTEAFF.

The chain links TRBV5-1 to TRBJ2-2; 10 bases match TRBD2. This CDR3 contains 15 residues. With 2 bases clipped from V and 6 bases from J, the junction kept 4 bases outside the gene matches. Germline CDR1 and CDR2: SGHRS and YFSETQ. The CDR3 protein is CASSFASGGAGELFF. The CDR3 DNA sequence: TGCGCCAGCAGCTTCGCCAGCGGGGGGGCCGGGGAGCTGTTTTTT.

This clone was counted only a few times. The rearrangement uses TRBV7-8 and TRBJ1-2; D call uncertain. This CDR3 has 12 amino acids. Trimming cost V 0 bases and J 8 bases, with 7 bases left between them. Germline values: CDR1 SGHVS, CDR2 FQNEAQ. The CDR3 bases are TGTGCCAGCAGCTTAGCTGGGGAGGGCTACACCTTC. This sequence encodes CASSLAGEGYTF.